These T cell receptor beta chains were read from a single sample in a study of Graves' ophthalmopathy and Graves' hyperthyroidism. TCRdb re-called the multiplex PCR reads through MiXCR, storing one row per CDR3 protein. The sample lists roughly 170,000 distinct CDR3 sequences; under 45% were seen once. Sequences were obtained from peripheral blood. These receptors came from a man younger than 45 with Graves' ophthalmopathy. The CDR3 runs from the conserved cysteine through the conserved F or W. The order of the fields is V gene, clone size, J gene, D gene, CDR3 protein, CDR3 DNA. The D gene is left open where the match is weak. Clone size appears in some rows only: once, few, many, or a class for an expanded clone.

V: TRBV6-4
size: many
J: TRBJ2-2
D: -
CDR3: CASSATVGNTGELFF
DNA: TGTGCCAGCAGTGCCACCGTAGGGAACACCGGGGAGCTGTTTTTT

V: TRBV7-8
size: many
J: TRBJ1-5
D: -
CDR3: CASSSDWRNQPQHF
DNA: TGTGCCAGCAGCTCGGACTGGAGGAATCAGCCCCAGCATTTT

V: TRBV11-2
size: -
J: TRBJ2-5
D: TRBD2
CDR3: CASSYGTSGRALETQYF
DNA: TGTGCCAGCAGCTACGGGACTAGCGGGAGGGCCTTAGAGACCCAGTACTTC

V: TRBV7-9
size: many
J: TRBJ2-7
D: -
CDR3: CASSLGFSEQYF
DNA: TGTGCCAGCAGCTTAGGGTTTAGCGAGCAGTACTTC

V: TRBV9
size: many
J: TRBJ1-5
D: -
CDR3: CASSVDGINQPQHF
DNA: TGTGCCAGCAGCGTAGACGGGATCAATCAGCCCCAGCATTTT

V: TRBV19
size: many
J: TRBJ1-5
D: -
CDR3: CASKLGGAASQPQHF
DNA: TGTGCCAGCAAGCTGGGGGGGGCGGCTAGTCAGCCCCAGCATTTT

V: TRBV7-2
size: -
J: TRBJ2-5
D: -
CDR3: CASNFGGAETQYF
DNA: TGTGCCAGCAACTTCGGCGGGGCAGAGACCCAGTACTTC

V: TRBV7-3
size: -
J: TRBJ2-5
D: -
CDR3: CASSLHAPGSGKTETQYF
DNA: TGTGCCAGCAGCTTACACGCGCCGGGATCAGGGAAGACGGAGACCCAGTACTTC

V: TRBV3-1
size: many
J: TRBJ1-2
D: -
CDR3: CASSGYSSRGNYGFTF
DNA: TGTGCCAGCAGCGGTTACTCCTCGAGGGGGAACTATGGCTTCACCTTC

V: TRBV5-3
size: -
J: TRBJ2-5
D: TRBD1
CDR3: CASGDRAETQYF
DNA: TGTGCCAGCGGGGACAGGGCTGAGACCCAGTACTTC

V: TRBV12-3/TRBV12-4
size: many
J: TRBJ1-2
D: TRBD1
CDR3: CASTPQGAYYGYTF
DNA: TGTGCCAGCACCCCCCAGGGGGCATACTATGGCTACACCTTC

V: TRBV7-8
size: -
J: TRBJ2-7
D: -
CDR3: CASSPAPGRVEQYF
DNA: TGTGCCAGCAGTCCCGCCCCCGGTCGAGTCGAGCAGTACTTC

V: TRBV10-3
size: many
J: TRBJ2-7
D: TRBD1
CDR3: CAISESGTGWTMPSVGEQYF
DNA: TGTGCCATCAGTGAGTCGGGGACAGGGTGGACTATGCCTTCGGTGGGCGAGCAGTACTTC

V: TRBV10-3
size: many
J: TRBJ1-1
D: -
CDR3: CAISERVLNTEAFF
DNA: TGTGCCATCAGTGAAAGGGTGTTGAACACTGAAGCTTTCTTT

V: TRBV29-1
size: many
J: TRBJ1-5
D: -
CDR3: CSVGNQPQHF
DNA: TGCAGCGTTGGCAATCAGCCCCAGCATTTT

V: TRBV24-1
size: many
J: TRBJ1-1
D: -
CDR3: CATSEADYTEAFF
DNA: TGTGCCACCAGTGAGGCGGATTACACTGAAGCTTTCTTT

V: TRBV28
size: -
J: TRBJ1-5
D: -
CDR3: CASSYDTPNQPQHF
DNA: TGTGCCAGCAGTTATGACACGCCGAATCAGCCCCAGCATTTT

V: TRBV30
size: many
J: TRBJ1-2
D: TRBD1
CDR3: CAWLTGAYGYTF
DNA: TGTGCCTGGTTAACAGGGGCCTATGGCTACACCTTC

V: TRBV15
size: -
J: TRBJ2-5
D: -
CDR3: CATSKRRQETQYF
DNA: TGTGCCACCAGCAAACGACGGCAAGAGACCCAGTACTTC

V: TRBV28
size: many
J: TRBJ2-5
D: TRBD1
CDR3: CASSTPTGEVGETQYF
DNA: TGTGCCAGCAGTACCCCGACAGGGGAGGTAGGAGAGACCCAGTACTTC

V: TRBV28
size: -
J: TRBJ1-2
D: -
CDR3: CASGGGYTF
DNA: TGTGCCAGCGGCGGCGGCTACACCTTC

V: TRBV9
size: -
J: TRBJ2-5
D: TRBD1
CDR3: CASSVGQGAETQYF
DNA: TGTGCCAGCAGCGTGGGACAGGGGGCGGAGACCCAGTACTTC

V: TRBV6-1
size: -
J: TRBJ2-7
D: TRBD2
CDR3: CASIPWGGRAGDEQYF
DNA: TGTGCCAGCATACCTTGGGGCGGGAGGGCCGGCGACGAGCAGTACTTC